The 29 T cell receptor beta chains given below trace back to one sample, sequenced in a study of technical replicates of blood from a few donors. Produced via immunoSEQ multiplex PCR; TCRdb's table is partial and in-frame only. This sample yields tens of thousands of clones, of which approximately 98% are seen a single time; around 0.2% belongs to the top ten. Input material: T cells isolated from PBMCs. The receptors originated from a human donor in good health.

This sequence joins TRBV29-1 and TRBJ1-1, with 11 bases aligning to TRBD1. Per germline, CDR1 SQVTM and CDR2 ANQGSEA. After removal of 7 bases from V and 4 bases from J, the junction contained 5 bases not matched to a gene. The CDR3 length is 13 residues. The CDR3 here is CSATGTGGTEAFF. In DNA form, the CDR3 reads TGCAGCGCGACCGGGACAGGGGGCACTGAAGCTTTCTTT.

The chain recombines TRBV2 with TRBJ2-7, with D perhaps TRBD1 (5 bases). There are 14 residues in the CDR3. The ends were cut back, 11 bases at V and 5 bases at J, with 22 bases in the middle. In germline, CDR1 is SNHLY, CDR2 FYNNEI. The CDR3 loop is CAGHAEGEVNEQYF. CDR3 coding DNA: TGTGCCGGACACGCAGAAGGAGAAGTCAACGAGCAGTACTTC.

The genes are TRBV7-9 and TRBJ2-1, with 10 bases lining up with TRBD2. Germline V gene sequence: CDR1 SEHNR, CDR2 FQNEAQ (reference sequence). Trimming at V came to 7 bases and at J to 10 bases, leaving 7 bases not matched to a gene. The CDR3 runs 13 residues. CDR3 in amino acids: CASTLAGEREQFF. CDR3 sequence (DNA): TGTGCCAGCACCCTAGCGGGAGAAAGAGAGCAGTTCTTC.

The chain uses TRBV30 and TRBJ2-7; the match to TRBD1 covers 10 bases. Germline V CDR1 and CDR2: GTSNPN, SVGIG (reference sequence). The CDR3 contains 12 residues. V was clipped by 5 bases and J by 3 bases; unmatched bases: 1. The CDR3 reads CAWGDRGYEQYF. In nucleotides, the CDR3 is TGTGCCTGGGGGGACAGGGGCTACGAGCAGTACTTC.

The CDR3 DNA reads as TGTGCCAGCAGCCCCTCGGTAGCCGCTTCGAACACCGGGGAGCTGTTTTTT. It is translated as CASSPSVAASNTGELFF. The chain employs TRBV7-3 and TRBJ2-2; D not resolved. V lost 5 bases to trimming and J lost 0 bases, with 16 bases between them. The length of the CDR3 is 17 residues. Germline-derived CDR1 and CDR2 are SGHTA and FQGTGA.

This clone was observed a single time. In DNA, the CDR3 is TGCGCCACCTCGTCGACAGGGGTAGATGAGACCCAGTACTTC. This gives the protein CATSSTGVDETQYF. The genes are TRBV5-1 and TRBJ2-5; TRBD1 aligns across 8 bases. CDR3 length: 14 residues. The V gene's germline CDR1 is SGHRS and CDR2 YFSETQ. J lost 5 bases, V lost 9 bases, and 12 bases had no gene match.

The chain is built from TRBV28 and TRBJ2-1; 10 positions match TRBD2. Trimming removed 5 bases from V and 4 bases from J; junction bases left unmatched: 5. Germline V gives CDR1 MDHEN, CDR2 SYDVKM. The CDR3 covers 15 residues. The CDR3 nucleotides read TGTGCCAGCAGTGTCACTAGCGGGGTTTACAATGAGCAGTTCTTC. This sequence encodes CASSVTSGVYNEQFF.

On this clone itself: The junction differs from germline at one of its ends, possibly a read error. The chain combines TRBV2 with TRBJ2-2; D not resolved. Germline V CDR1 and CDR2: SNHLY, FYNNEI. The CDR3 spans 13 residues. DNA of the CDR3: TGTGCCAGCAGCTCACAGAACGCCGGGGAGCTGTTTTTT. This gives the protein CASSSQNAGELFF. The complete variable domain, with remaining parts taken from reference TRBV2 and TRBJ2-2, reads EPEVTQTPSHQVTQMGQEVILRCVPISNHLYFYWYRQILGQKVEFLVSFYNNEISEKSEIFDDQFSVERPDGSNFTLKIRSTKLEDSAMYFCASSSQNAGELFFGEGSRLTVL.

In this sample, this clone turned up a few times. The CDR3 bases are TGTGCCAGCAGCTTCGGCAGGGGGAACACTGAAGCTTTCTTT. Translation: CASSFGRGNTEAFF. This rearrangement joins TRBV5-4 to TRBJ1-1; TRBD1 is a possible D gene (6 bases). The CDR3 covers 14 residues. The V end was cut by 2 bases, the J end by 1 base, with 9 bases between. CDR1 is SGHNT, CDR2 YYREEE, per germline (reference sequence). Full variable domain (remainder filled in from reference TRBV5-4 and TRBJ1-1): ETGVTQSPTHLIKTRGQQVTLRCSSQSGHNTVSWYQQALGQGPQFIFQYYREEENGRGNFPPRFSGLQFPNYSSELNVNALELDDSALYLCASSFGRGNTEAFFGQGTRLTVV.

The genes are TRBV7-6 and TRBJ1-1; 7 bases align to TRBD1. The CDR3 length is 16 residues. Looked up from germline, CDR1 is SGHVS and CDR2 is FNYEAQ. V lost 3 bases, J lost 0 bases, and 7 bases stayed unmatched. Here the CDR3 DNA reads TGTGCCAGCAGCTTTTCGCGGGACAGCTTGAACACTGAAGCTTTCTTT. Protein: CASSFSRDSLNTEAFF.

The chain joins TRBV6-5 to TRBJ2-2; TRBD1 aligns across 7 bases. After removal of 2 bases from V and 3 bases from J, the junction contained 3 bases not matched to a gene. This CDR3 spans 15 amino acids. Germline V CDR1 and CDR2: MNHEY, SVGAGI. CDR3 in amino acids: CASSYRGPHTGELFF. The CDR3 DNA reads as TGTGCCAGCAGTTACAGGGGGCCCCACACCGGGGAGCTGTTTTTT.

The rearrangement uses TRBV30 and TRBJ2-7; a possible D gene is TRBD2 (5 bases). CDR1 and CDR2 (germline): GTSNPN, SVGIG (reference sequence). Trimming shortened V by 3 bases and J by 3 bases, and 12 bases separated the two germline ends. This CDR3 region has 13 residues. The DNA of the CDR3 is TGTGCCTGGAGCGGGGTCTATCACTACGAGCAGTACTTC. Its translation: CAWSGVYHYEQYF.

This clone was observed once. V is TRBV30 and J is TRBJ1-4; weak D call: TRBD1 (5 bases). Germline V CDR1 and CDR2: GTSNPN, SVGIG (reference sequence). V lost 0 bases and J lost 4, with 9 bases in between. CDR3 length equals 14 residues. CDR3 residues: CAWSVGTLNEKLFF. The CDR3 coding sequence is TGTGCCTGGAGTGTAGGGACTCTTAATGAAAAACTGTTTTTT. The full variable domain, completed using reference TRBV30 and TRBJ1-4, is SQTIHQWPATLVQPVGSPLSLECTVEGTSNPNLYWYRQAAGRGLQLLFYSVGIGQISSEVPQNLSASRPQDRQFILSSKKLLLSDSGFYLCAWSVGTLNEKLFFGSGTQLSVL.

The chain combines TRBV29-1 with TRBJ2-5, with D possibly being TRBD1 (6 bases). Germline V CDR1 and CDR2: SQVTM, ANQGSEA. The CDR3 loop spans 15 amino acids. Trimming took off 0 bases at V and 2 bases at J, with 13 bases between the two ends. CDR3 protein: CSVEEFPGAQETQYF. The CDR3 DNA follows: TGCAGCGTTGAAGAGTTTCCAGGGGCACAAGAGACCCAGTACTTC.

The chain couples TRBV9 to TRBJ2-7; TRBD2 matches at 13 bases. The germline gives CDR1 SGDLS, CDR2 YYNGEE. The junction had 6 bases not matched to a gene; V was cut back by 3 bases and J by 6 bases. CDR3 length equals 15 residues. The CDR3 DNA sequence: TGTGCCAGCAGCGCGAGACTAGCGGGAGGTACCGAGCAGTACTTC. Translation gives CASSARLAGGTEQYF.

The rearrangement joins TRBV2 to TRBJ2-1, with TRBD2 matching 9 bases. With V trimmed by 7 bases and J by 5 bases, 3 bases remained unmatched. The CDR3 spans 13 residues. Germline V gene data show CDR1 as SNHLY and CDR2 as FYNNEI. CDR3 residues: CASTGGRDNEQFF. The CDR3 region has the DNA TGTGCCAGCACCGGCGGGAGGGACAATGAGCAGTTCTTC.

This chain joins TRBV29-1 and TRBJ2-1; maybe TRBD1 (5 bases). The V gene's germline CDR1 is SQVTM and CDR2 ANQGSEA. Trimming cost V 2 bases and J 9 bases, with 11 bases left between them. The CDR3 length is 12 residues. CDR3 bases: TGCAGCGTTGAACAGGGAATGGGTGAGCAGTTCTTC. This encodes CSVEQGMGEQFF.

This clone was observed a single time. V is TRBV7-9 and J is TRBJ2-1; 8 positions agree with TRBD2. Germline V gene lookup returns CDR1 SEHNR and CDR2 FQNEAQ (reference sequence). The J segment lost 4 bases and the V segment lost 4 bases, leaving 9 bases of the junction unmatched. The CDR3 extends over 16 amino acids. The CDR3: CASSSVAGTIYNEQFF. Written as DNA, the CDR3 is TGTGCCAGCAGCTCCGTAGCGGGAACTATATACAATGAGCAGTTCTTC.

The chain combines TRBV19 with TRBJ2-7, with 8 bases identical to TRBD1. Trimming removed 1 base from V and 0 bases from J; junction bases left unmatched: 8. CDR3 length: 17 residues. The germline CDR1 and CDR2 sequences are LNHDA and SQIVND (reference sequence). The CDR3 DNA is TGTGCCAGTAGTATAGTAGGAGGACAGGGATTCTCCTACGAGCAGTACTTC. Amino acid sequence: CASSIVGGQGFSYEQYF.

V is TRBV19 and J is TRBJ2-1, with 10 bases that match TRBD1. Trimming at V came to 1 base and at J to 8 bases, leaving 8 bases not matched to a gene. Germline CDR1 and CDR2: LNHDA and SQIVND (reference sequence). CDR3 size: 16 residues. CDR3 region: CASSIGDRGLRDEQFF. Written as DNA, the CDR3 is TGTGCCAGTAGTATAGGGGACAGGGGACTAAGGGATGAGCAGTTCTTC.

The rearrangement links TRBV27 to TRBJ1-2; 10 bases match TRBD1. Per the germline V gene, CDR1 is MNHEY and CDR2 is SMNVEV (reference sequence). The CDR3 loop spans 16 amino acids. With 6 bases clipped from V and 0 bases from J, the junction kept 7 bases outside the gene matches. The CDR3 sequence is CASRKGQGSSNYGYTF. The CDR3 DNA reads as TGTGCCAGCAGAAAGGGACAGGGGTCTTCTAACTATGGCTACACCTTC.

The chain has TRBV10-1 and TRBJ1-2, with D possibly matching TRBD1 (6 bases). The CDR3 has 15 residues. In germline, CDR1 is WNHNN, CDR2 SYGVQD (reference sequence). Trimming removed 4 bases from V and 1 base from J, with 13 bases in between. Here the CDR3 DNA reads TGCGCCAGCAGTGTGTTAGGACAGATTAACTATGGCTACACCTTC. Its protein product is CASSVLGQINYGYTF.

The rearrangement joins TRBV7-8 to TRBJ1-3, with TRBD1 matching over 10 bases. Germline assignment: CDR1 SGHVS and CDR2 FQNEAQ. The CDR3 totals 18 residues. Unmatched junction bases numbered 8, after V lost 2 bases and J lost 1 base. The CDR3 sequence is CASSLSGTGEISGNTIYF. The CDR3 DNA reads as TGTGCCAGCAGCTTATCCGGGACAGGGGAAATATCTGGAAACACCATATATTTT.

The rearrangement uses TRBV19 and TRBJ2-7; possible D gene TRBD2, 6 bases. The germline V and J ends were trimmed by 0 bases and 4 bases, with 10 bases remaining between them. The CDR3 runs 14 residues. Germline-derived CDR1 and CDR2 are LNHDA and SQIVND (reference sequence). CDR3 in amino acids: CASSIESGPYEQYF. The CDR3 DNA follows: TGTGCCAGTAGTATAGAGAGCGGGCCTTACGAGCAGTACTTC.

CDR3 bases: TGTGCCAGCAGAAGAGACAGGGGACTAATGAACACTGAAGCTTTCTTT. Its protein is CASRRDRGLMNTEAFF. The V call is TRBV2, the J call TRBJ1-1; 8 nucleotides align to TRBD1. The CDR3 is 16 amino acids. The V gene end was trimmed by 6 bases and the J gene end by 0 bases; junction bases not matched to a gene: 9. The V gene's germline CDR1 is SNHLY and CDR2 FYNNEI.

The gene calls are TRBV27 and TRBJ1-1; the D gene is possibly TRBD1 (5 bases). V gave up 10 bases and J gave up 2 bases, with 14 bases separating them. CDR3 size: 13 residues. Germline CDR1 and CDR2: MNHEY and SMNVEV (reference sequence). CDR3 DNA: TGTGCCACCCTCGGCAGGGATAACACTGAAGCTTTCTTT. It is translated as CATLGRDNTEAFF.

V and J are TRBV7-9 and TRBJ2-1, with a tentative D call TRBD2 (5 bases). This CDR3 comprises 14 residues. CDR1 is SEHNR, CDR2 FQNEAQ, per germline (reference sequence). V shed 3 bases and J shed 4 bases, with 10 bases lying between them. The DNA of the CDR3 is TGTGCCAGCAGCTTGGGGAGTGAATACAATGAGCAGTTCTTC. Translating gives CASSLGSEYNEQFF.

The chain links TRBV10-1 to TRBJ1-1; D is unclear. V was cut by 6 bases and J by 1 base, with 12 bases left in between. Germline CDR1 WNHNN, CDR2 SYGVQD (reference sequence). This CDR3 region has 14 residues. The CDR3 bases are TGCGCCAGCAGCCCCTACGGTGAGAACACTGAAGCTTTCTTT. It codes for CASSPYGENTEAFF.

The chain carries TRBV28 and TRBJ2-3, with D unclear. The CDR3 sequence is 14 residues long. Germline V gene data show CDR1 as MDHEN and CDR2 as SYDVKM. V was pared by 7 bases and J by 2 bases, with 13 bases between. DNA of the CDR3: TGTGCCAGCAAATTGGGCAGATACACAGATACGCAGTATTTT. Protein sequence: CASKLGRYTDTQYF.